These 25 T cell receptor beta chains share one sample of origin, sequenced in a study of T-cell memory formation after mild COVID-19 (TCRdb year 2021). The library came from 5' RACE. Sequencing took place on an Illumina NovaSeq 6000. The public reads were reprocessed in TCRdb via fastp at Q25 and MiXCR, keeping in-frame beta chains. All rows with the same CDR3 protein become a single entry with the most common DNA and genes. The sample includes roughly 450,000 distinct CDR3 sequences, with roughly 18% observed a single time. The ten top clones hold more than 9% of the sample. The sequencing input was PBMCs or a T cell subset sorted from them (not recorded which). These receptors were taken from an adult woman who had mild COVID-19 (a few samples of this study predate the infection). The sample titles of this study are shuffled in the database, so cell type and time point are left out; the donor was told from shared clones.

This clonotype was seen a handful of times. This rearrangement joins TRBV12-3 or TRBV12-4 to TRBJ2-7; no reliable D call. Trimming stripped 1 base from V and 0 bases from J, with 10 bases between. The CDR3 sequence is 15 residues long. The CDR3 sequence: CASSLGSYRSYEQYF. In DNA form, the CDR3 reads TGTGCCAGCAGTTTAGGCAGCTACCGCTCCTACGAGCAGTACTTC.

The chain links TRBV5-1 to TRBJ2-3; tentative D call: TRBD2 (5 bases). Germline CDR1 and CDR2: SGHRS and YFSETQ. The length of the CDR3 is 14 residues. Deletions cut 4 bases from V and 2 bases from J, with 11 bases between. CDR3 sequence (DNA): TGCGCCAGCAGCCTGGAGGCTAACACAGATACGCAGTATTTT. This codes for CASSLEANTDTQYF. The complete variable domain, with remaining parts taken from reference TRBV5-1 and TRBJ2-3, reads KAGVTQTPRYLIKTRGQQVTLSCSPISGHRSVSWYQQTPGQGLQFLFEYFSETQRNKGNFPGRFSGRQFSNSRSEMNVSTLELGDSALYLCASSLEANTDTQYFGPGTRLTVL.

V is TRBV4-2 and J is TRBJ2-3, with 11 bases identical to TRBD2. The CDR3 extends over 19 amino acids. The germline V gene has CDR1 LGHNA and CDR2 YNFKEQ. V shed 5 bases, J shed 0 bases, and the junction held 13 bases outside the gene matches. The DNA of the CDR3 is TGTGCCAGCAGCGTCCGCCCCGCCGGGACTAGCGGCAGCACAGATACGCAGTATTTT. Translated: CASSVRPAGTSGSTDTQYF.

In its sample, this clonotype was seen many times. The V and J genes are TRBV7-6 and TRBJ1-2, with 10 bases identical to TRBD1. V trimming: 2 bases; J trimming: 8 bases; junction bases outside the gene matches: 8. Germline-derived CDR1 and CDR2 are SGHVS and FNYEAQ. The CDR3 extends over 15 amino acids. The chain's CDR3 is CASSLIATGGTGYTF. DNA for the CDR3: TGTGCCAGCAGCTTAATCGCGACAGGGGGCACAGGCTACACCTTC.

This clonotype was recorded many times. The chain joins TRBV4-3 to TRBJ1-1; D remains ambiguous. The CDR3 runs to 16 residues. V lost 1 base and J lost 5, with 17 bases in between. Germline V gene lookup returns CDR1 LGHNA and CDR2 YSLEER. The CDR3 DNA reads as TGCGCCAGCAGCCAAGGTCGCGCGGGATGGCGGACTGAAGCTTTCTTT. It translates to CASSQGRAGWRTEAFF.

In this sample, this clonotype turned up a few times. The rearrangement uses TRBV20-1 and TRBJ2-1, with D unresolved. The CDR3 is 13 residues long. The V and J ends lost 6 bases and 0 bases respectively, with 9 bases between them. The germline V gene encodes CDR1 DFQATT and CDR2 SNEGSKA (reference sequence). This chain's CDR3 is CSATISSYNEQFF. CDR3 nucleotides: TGCAGTGCGACCATCAGCTCCTACAATGAGCAGTTCTTC.

CDR3 in DNA: TGCAGCGTTCCGGGACACTCTAACTATGGCTACACCTTC. This sequence encodes CSVPGHSNYGYTF. The chain combines TRBV29-1 with TRBJ1-2; TRBD1 is a possible D gene (6 bases). Germline CDR1 reads SQVTM; CDR2 reads ANQGSEA. V lost 5 bases and J lost 0, with 10 bases in between. The CDR3 sequence is 13 residues long.

In this sample, this clonotype turned up a few times. V usage is TRBV30 and J usage is TRBJ1-2, with D perhaps matching TRBD1 (6 bases). The CDR3 contains 15 residues. The germline gives CDR1 GTSNPN, CDR2 SVGIG (reference sequence). V was pared by 0 bases and J by 6 bases, with 17 bases between. The DNA for the CDR3 is TGTGCCTGGAGTGTACTGGTCGGGGGGGGCAATGGCTACACCTTC. Translation: CAWSVLVGGGNGYTF.

This sequence joins TRBV19 and TRBJ2-3; TRBD2 aligns across 10 bases. Trimming cost V 0 bases and J 2 bases; bases outside gene matches: 2. The CDR3 totals 16 residues. Germline V gene data show CDR1 as LNHDA and CDR2 as SQIVND (reference sequence). Written as DNA, the CDR3 is TGTGCCAGTAGTATAGATACTAGCGGGACCACAGATACGCAGTATTTT. As protein: CASSIDTSGTTDTQYF.

This clonotype was seen a handful of times. The gene calls are TRBV6-1 and TRBJ1-5; 10 positions agree with TRBD1. The trim removed 6 bases at V and 7 bases at J, leaving 9 bases unmatched. The CDR3 is 15 amino acids. Per the germline V gene, CDR1 is MNHNS and CDR2 is SASEGT. This CDR3 is CASRGGQGSKQPQHF. The CDR3 DNA reads TGTGCCAGCAGGGGGGGACAGGGGTCTAAACAGCCCCAGCATTTT.

The rearrangement links TRBV2 to TRBJ1-1; TRBD1 is a possible D gene (5 bases). V was pared by 11 bases and J by 0 bases, with 13 bases between. The CDR3 runs 13 residues. Germline V gives CDR1 SNHLY, CDR2 FYNNEI. The CDR3 nucleotides read TGTGCCGGCGGGGGGGGATTGAACACTGAAGCTTTCTTT. The encoded protein is CAGGGGLNTEAFF.

The chain joins TRBV4-3 to TRBJ1-2, with D hard to call. The CDR3 extends over 14 amino acids. V shed 3 bases and J shed 7 bases, with 15 bases lying between them. The germline V gene has CDR1 LGHNA and CDR2 YSLEER. CDR3 in amino acids: CASSQQNTAGGYTF. CDR3 nucleotides: TGCGCCAGCAGCCAGCAGAATACGGCGGGTGGCTACACCTTC.

The V and J genes are TRBV25-1 and TRBJ2-7; maybe TRBD2 (7 bases). In germline, CDR1 is MGHDK, CDR2 SYGVNS. The length of the CDR3 is 13 residues. Trimming pared 8 bases from V and 4 bases from J, leaving 15 bases between. The CDR3 coding sequence is TGTGCCAGCGGGGGGGCTGGGCGATACGAGCAGTACTTC. Protein: CASGGAGRYEQYF.

The genes are TRBV24-1 and TRBJ2-3; D not certain. Germline-derived CDR1 and CDR2 are KGHDR and SFDVKD. With 5 bases removed from V and 0 bases from J, the gap between germline ends came to 5 bases. The CDR3 consists of 13 residues. CDR3 in amino acids: CATSVDSTDTQYF. The DNA for the CDR3 is TGTGCCACCAGTGTAGACAGCACAGATACGCAGTATTTT.

This chain links TRBV6-5 with TRBJ2-7; D not certain. V lost 3 bases and J lost 0, with 9 bases in between. The CDR3 is 14 residues long. Germline lookup yields CDR1 MNHEY and CDR2 SVGAGI. CDR3 in amino acids: CASSYGDGSYEQYF. Written as DNA, the CDR3 is TGTGCCAGCAGTTATGGAGACGGCTCCTACGAGCAGTACTTC.

This clonotype was seen repeatedly, ten times or more. The V and J genes are TRBV5-4 and TRBJ2-7; 8 bases are a match to TRBD2. Per the germline V gene, CDR1 is SGHNT and CDR2 is YYREEE (reference sequence). After removal of 0 bases from V and 5 bases from J, the junction contained 7 bases not matched to a gene. The CDR3 length is 15 residues. Here the CDR3 reads CASSLGLASVDEQYF. CDR3 bases: TGTGCCAGCAGCTTGGGACTAGCGTCAGTCGACGAGCAGTACTTC.

The CDR3 loop reads CASSLARRLAGGETQYF. DNA of the CDR3: TGTGCCAGCAGCTTAGCCCGCCGACTAGCGGGAGGAGAGACCCAGTACTTC. V gene TRBV7-9 combines with J gene TRBJ2-5; 13 positions match TRBD2. Germline V gene lookup returns CDR1 SEHNR and CDR2 FQNEAQ (reference sequence). Trimming cost V 0 bases and J 4 bases; bases outside gene matches: 5. This CDR3 has 17 residues.

The chain recombines TRBV12-3 or TRBV12-4 with TRBJ2-5; no clear D gene. The V end was cut by 6 bases, the J end by 1 base, with 6 bases between. The CDR3 contains 12 residues. CDR3 coding DNA: TGTGCCAGCAGACTTAGCCAAGAGACCCAGTACTTC. As protein: CASRLSQETQYF.

The rearrangement uses TRBV5-6 and TRBJ1-1; D perhaps matches TRBD1 (5 bases). In germline, CDR1 is SGHDT, CDR2 YYEEEE. V lost 1 base and J 10 bases, leaving 14 bases between the germline ends. The CDR3 length is 13 residues. The CDR3 reads CASSLMWGERAFF. DNA of the CDR3: TGTGCCAGCAGCTTGATGTGGGGGGAGCGAGCTTTCTTT.

This clonotype appeared a few times. V and J are TRBV6-6 and TRBJ1-2, with D perhaps matching TRBD1 (6 bases). Trimming shortened V by 8 bases and J by 8 bases, and 21 bases separated the two germline ends. CDR1 MNHNY and CDR2 SVGAGI come from the germline V gene (reference sequence). The CDR3 spans 14 residues. The DNA of the CDR3 is TGTGCCAGCCTTAACAGGGACCATCCAGGGGGCTACACCTTC. Amino acids: CASLNRDHPGGYTF.

This rearrangement joins TRBV18 to TRBJ2-5; 7 nucleotides match TRBD2. The CDR3 length is 15 residues. Looked up from germline, CDR1 is KGHSH and CDR2 is LQKENI. The ends lost 10 bases at V and 0 bases at J; junction bases unmatched: 11. CDR3 sequence: CATGGGGIYQETQYF. The CDR3 nucleotides read TGTGCCACCGGCGGCGGGGGAATTTACCAAGAGACCCAGTACTTC.

This chain joins TRBV5-4 and TRBJ2-3; 7 bases are a match to TRBD2. Germline V gene sequence: CDR1 SGHNT, CDR2 YYREEE (reference sequence). The V gene end was trimmed by 4 bases and the J gene end by 1 base; junction bases not matched to a gene: 3. The CDR3 extends over 14 amino acids. The CDR3 DNA follows: TGTGCCAGCAGCGGGGGAGGGCGCACAGATACGCAGTATTTT. Amino acids: CASSGGGRTDTQYF. The variable domain in full, with the rest retrieved from reference TRBV5-4 and TRBJ2-3, is ETGVTQSPTHLIKTRGQQVTLRCSSQSGHNTVSWYQQALGQGPQFIFQYYREEENGRGNFPPRFSGLQFPNYSSELNVNALELDDSALYLCASSGGGRTDTQYFGPGTRLTVL.

This clonotype appeared a few times. The chain joins TRBV7-8 to TRBJ1-2, with D unclear. The CDR3 consists of 15 residues. Trimming cost V 1 base and J 0 bases, with 9 bases left between them. Germline CDR1 reads SGHVS; CDR2 reads FQNEAQ. CDR3 sequence: CASSLGPGANYGYTF. The CDR3, as DNA: TGTGCCAGCAGCTTAGGACCGGGCGCTAACTATGGCTACACCTTC.

This clonotype was seen a few times. This chain links TRBV20-1 with TRBJ2-1; 9 positions agree with TRBD2. The CDR3 is 14 residues long. The J segment lost 15 bases and the V segment lost 0 bases, leaving 12 bases of the junction unmatched. Per the germline V gene, CDR1 is DFQATT and CDR2 is SNEGSKA (reference sequence). The CDR3 sequence: CSARDRRLADVSFF. CDR3 coding DNA: TGCAGTGCTAGAGATCGTAGACTAGCGGATGTCTCGTTCTTC.

The chain uses TRBV15 and TRBJ1-2; D not resolved. The V and J ends lost 6 bases and 2 bases respectively, with 19 bases between them. The CDR3 length is 16 residues. Germline V CDR1 and CDR2: LNHNV, YYDKDF (reference sequence). The DNA of the CDR3 is TGTGCCACCAGACCCCTCTATCATCCCGGGAACTATGGCTACACCTTC. Translating it yields CATRPLYHPGNYGYTF.